These 26 T cell receptor beta chains originate from one sample sequenced in a study of identical twins (dated by TCRdb to about 2016). Libraries were made using 5' RACE. The sequencing machine was an Illumina HiSeq 2000. The raw public data were reprocessed by TCRdb itself: fastp quality trimming at Q25, MiXCR clonotype calling, in-frame beta chains only. Here each entry gathers all rows of one CDR3 protein and keeps the most common genes and DNA. The sample includes 690,000 or so distinct CDR3 sequences, with about 9.4% observed a single time. 0.75% to 1% of the sample goes to the ten largest clones. This same sample was also taken into another study, of yellow fever vaccine responses in identical twins.

Sequenced sample: PBMCs. The receptors were gathered from a woman between 18 and 29 years old in good health.

The chain joins TRBV5-1 to TRBJ2-1; 7 bases map to TRBD2. V lost 6 bases, J lost 4 bases, and 13 bases stayed unmatched. The germline V gene encodes CDR1 SGHRS and CDR2 YFSETQ. The CDR3 covers 16 residues. CDR3 protein: CASTPVGGGPYNEQFF. CDR3 coding DNA: TGCGCCAGCACCCCGGTTGGCGGGGGACCGTACAATGAGCAGTTCTTC. Drawing the rest from reference TRBV5-1 and TRBJ2-1, the complete variable domain is KAGVTQTPRYLIKTRGQQVTLSCSPISGHRSVSWYQQTPGQGLQFLFEYFSETQRNKGNFPGRFSGRQFSNSRSEMNVSTLELGDSALYLCASTPVGGGPYNEQFFGPGTRLTVL.

This clonotype was found many times. The CDR3, as DNA: TGTGCCAGCAGTCTCGGGGGGGGGGATGAGCAGTTCTTC. It encodes CASSLGGGDEQFF. This sequence joins TRBV12-3 or TRBV12-4 and TRBJ2-1; TRBD2 matches at 8 bases. This CDR3 has 13 residues. V was clipped by 5 bases and J by 8 bases; unmatched bases: 5.

In its sample, this clonotype was seen a few times. The chain carries TRBV5-1 and TRBJ2-1, with 8 bases fitting TRBD1. CDR3 size: 16 residues. Trimming at V came to 0 bases and at J to 7 bases, leaving 9 bases not matched to a gene. Germline V gives CDR1 SGHRS, CDR2 YFSETQ. The CDR3, as DNA: TGCGCCAGCAGCTTGGCCATGCAGGGGGCGCGGAATGAGCAGTTCTTC. Its translation: CASSLAMQGARNEQFF.

The table lists this clonotype with a few counts. The chain combines TRBV6-1 with TRBJ2-7; 11 positions agree with TRBD1. This CDR3 comprises 14 residues. Germline loops: CDR1 MNHNS, CDR2 SASEGT. V lost 5 bases and J lost 7; bases outside the gene matches: 7. The CDR3 region has the DNA TGTGCCAGCAGTCCGCGGACAGGGGGCAGGGAGCAGTACTTC. This gives the protein CASSPRTGGREQYF.

CDR3 nucleotide sequence: TGTGCCAGCAGCCAGGCCTTCAGGGGTAGTGCTAATGAAAAACTGTTTTTT. Its translation: CASSQAFRGSANEKLFF. The genes are TRBV3-1 and TRBJ1-4; the D gene is possibly TRBD1 (6 bases). The CDR3 is 17 amino acids. The V and J ends lost 3 bases and 3 bases respectively, with 17 bases between them. The germline gives CDR1 LGHDT, CDR2 YNNKEL (reference sequence).

This clonotype was seen a few times. The chain employs TRBV15 and TRBJ1-4, with D unclear. V was clipped by 2 bases and J by 7 bases, with 14 bases between them. The germline CDR1 and CDR2 sequences are LNHNV and YYDKDF (reference sequence). The CDR3 is 15 residues long. The CDR3 reads CATSRPTSQIEKLFF. CDR3 DNA: TGTGCCACCAGCAGACCCACTTCACAGATTGAAAAACTGTTTTTT.

This clonotype was detected only a few times. V and J are TRBV27 and TRBJ2-7; 9 bases fit TRBD2. The J segment lost 0 bases and the V segment lost 8 bases, leaving 5 bases of the junction unmatched. Germline-derived CDR1 and CDR2 are MNHEY and SMNVEV (reference sequence). The CDR3 covers 14 residues. The CDR3 reads CASRLAGISYEQYF. The CDR3 DNA follows: TGTGCCAGCCGGCTAGCGGGGATCTCCTACGAGCAGTACTTC.

The rearrangement uses TRBV29-1 and TRBJ1-1; no clear D gene. V was trimmed by 3 bases and J by 3 bases, leaving 8 bases between them. Germline values: CDR1 SQVTM, CDR2 ANQGSEA. The CDR3 has 12 amino acids. The CDR3: CSVDDQYTEAFF. The CDR3 nucleotides read TGCAGCGTTGACGACCAGTACACTGAAGCTTTCTTT.

The chain is built from TRBV24-1 and TRBJ1-6; the D is unclear. CDR1 KGHDR and CDR2 SFDVKD come from the germline V gene. Trimming stripped 1 base from V and 7 bases from J, with 10 bases between. The CDR3 contains 15 residues. CDR3: CATSDFSAGNSPLHF. CDR3 coding DNA: TGTGCCACCAGTGATTTCTCGGCAGGAAATTCACCCCTCCACTTT.

The chain couples TRBV7-2 to TRBJ2-7, with D maybe TRBD2 (6 bases). The germline V gene encodes CDR1 SGHTA and CDR2 FQGNSA. V was clipped by 3 bases and J by 2 bases, with 11 bases between them. There are 14 residues in the CDR3. The CDR3 DNA is TGTGCCAGCAGCTTTCGCGGGAACGCCTACGAGCAGTACTTC. Protein: CASSFRGNAYEQYF. Full variable domain (missing parts from reference TRBV7-2 and TRBJ2-7): GAGVSQSPSNKVTEKGKDVELRCDPISGHTALYWYRQSLGQGLEFLIYFQGNSAPDKSGLPSDRFSAERTGGSVSTLTIQRTQQEDSAVYLCASSFRGNAYEQYFGPGTRLTVT.

The sample holds a few counts of this clonotype. The chain employs TRBV5-1 and TRBJ1-1; D gene uncertain. In germline, CDR1 is SGHRS, CDR2 YFSETQ. There are 15 residues in the CDR3. The germline V and J ends were trimmed by 0 bases and 1 base, with 10 bases remaining between them. In DNA, the CDR3 is TGCGCCAGCAGCTTGGCCACCCCTTCGAACACTGAAGCTTTCTTT. Encoded protein: CASSLATPSNTEAFF.

The rearrangement uses TRBV4-3 and TRBJ2-2, with 11 bases matching TRBD2. With V trimmed by 0 bases and J by 6 bases, 6 bases remained unmatched. Germline assignment: CDR1 LGHNA and CDR2 YSLEER. The CDR3 length is 17 residues. The CDR3 loop reads CASSQDSSGRFSGELFF. CDR3 nucleotides: TGCGCCAGCAGCCAAGACTCTAGCGGGAGGTTTTCCGGGGAGCTGTTTTTT.

The CDR3 loop is CTLPGTSGGSTDTQYF. CDR3 coding DNA: TGCACCTTACCCGGGACTAGCGGGGGGAGCACAGATACGCAGTATTTT. The chain combines TRBV20-1 with TRBJ2-3, with TRBD2 matching 15 bases. Germline V CDR1 and CDR2: DFQATT, SNEGSKA (reference sequence). This CDR3 has 16 amino acids.

The genes are TRBV28 and TRBJ2-4; no definite D call. The V gene lost 2 bases and the J gene lost 14 bases, with 13 bases spanning the gap. Looked up from germline, CDR1 is MDHEN and CDR2 is SYDVKM. The CDR3 totals 12 residues. The CDR3 is CASSLGVGIKYF. The DNA for the CDR3 is TGTGCCAGCAGTTTAGGGGTCGGAATAAAGTACTTC.

Many counts were recorded for this clonotype. The chain employs TRBV7-2 and TRBJ2-3, with TRBD1 matching 7 bases. Germline V gene sequence: CDR1 SGHTA, CDR2 FQGNSA. The CDR3 is made up of 16 amino acids. V trimming: 5 bases; J trimming: 3 bases; junction bases outside the gene matches: 11. The CDR3 is CASSQGTARGTDTQYF. Here the CDR3 DNA reads TGTGCCAGCAGCCAAGGGACAGCTCGAGGGACAGATACGCAGTATTTT. Complete variable domain (other parts from reference TRBV7-2 and TRBJ2-3): GAGVSQSPSNKVTEKGKDVELRCDPISGHTALYWYRQSLGQGLEFLIYFQGNSAPDKSGLPSDRFSAERTGGSVSTLTIQRTQQEDSAVYLCASSQGTARGTDTQYFGPGTRLTVL.

This clonotype was counted at least ten times. The V call is TRBV20-1, the J call TRBJ2-7; maybe TRBD2 (5 bases). The V gene lost 5 bases and the J gene lost 2 bases, with 19 bases spanning the gap. In germline, CDR1 is DFQATT, CDR2 SNEGSKA (reference sequence). This CDR3 has 15 residues. The DNA of the CDR3 is TGCAGTGCTGGAAGGGTTGGTAGCGCAGCCTACGAGCAGTACTTC. It codes for CSAGRVGSAAYEQYF.

The CDR3 bases are TGTGCCAGCAGTGAGACCGCGGATGGCTACACCTTC. This codes for CASSETADGYTF. V and J are TRBV12-3 or TRBV12-4 and TRBJ1-2; D is unresolved. This CDR3 contains 12 residues. V was trimmed by 5 bases and J by 6 bases, leaving 10 bases between them.

This clonotype was recorded a few times. This sequence joins TRBV2 and TRBJ2-1, with a tentative D call TRBD2 (6 bases). The CDR3 runs 16 residues. Germline V gene sequence: CDR1 SNHLY, CDR2 FYNNEI. V was shortened by 5 bases and J by 4 bases, with 18 bases between the two germline ends. Here the CDR3 DNA reads TGTGCCAGCAGTCCCCAGGGCAGCGGGCCATACAATGAGCAGTTCTTC. It translates to CASSPQGSGPYNEQFF.

The sample holds a few counts of this clonotype. This rearrangement joins TRBV27 to TRBJ2-3; D may be TRBD1 or TRBD2 (6 bases each). CDR3 length equals 13 residues. Deletions cut 5 bases from V and 5 bases from J, with 11 bases between. CDR1 is MNHEY and CDR2 is SMNVEV in the germline V gene (reference sequence). The chain's CDR3 is CASSEGGQDTQYF. CDR3 sequence (DNA): TGTGCCAGCAGTGAGGGGGGTCAAGATACGCAGTATTTT.

There are a few counts of this clonotype. This chain connects TRBV7-3 to TRBJ2-1; D is possibly TRBD2 (6 bases). In germline, CDR1 is SGHTA, CDR2 FQGTGA. CDR3 size: 16 residues. Trimming took 8 bases from V and 0 from J, leaving 17 bases between them. This CDR3 is CASYYLEGLSYNEQFF. CDR3 DNA: TGTGCCAGCTACTATCTGGAGGGTCTCTCCTACAATGAGCAGTTCTTC.

This clonotype was detected ten times or more. The genes are TRBV12-3 or TRBV12-4 and TRBJ2-3; possible D gene TRBD1, 6 bases. With 6 bases removed from V and 7 bases from J, the gap between germline ends came to 20 bases. This CDR3 spans 15 amino acids. The CDR3 reads CASSPGLRGSNTQYF. As DNA, the CDR3 is TGTGCCAGCAGCCCGGGGTTGAGGGGGTCAAATACGCAGTATTTT.

There are a few counts of this clonotype. The CDR3 DNA sequence: TGCGCCAGCAGCGGTCTGGGTCTAACCGGGGAGCTGTTTTTT. Translating it yields CASSGLGLTGELFF. This chain joins TRBV4-1 and TRBJ2-2, with D hard to call. There are 14 residues in the CDR3. Trimming left V 5 bases short and J 5 bases short, with 12 bases between. Looked up from germline, CDR1 is MGHRA and CDR2 is YSYEKL.

This clonotype occurred a few times. The V call is TRBV6-5, the J call TRBJ1-2; 11 bases fit TRBD1. Germline CDR1 and CDR2: MNHEY and SVGAGI. CDR3 length equals 18 residues. Trimming removed 4 bases from V and 2 bases from J; junction bases left unmatched: 12. Here the CDR3 reads CASSLMSGDRGRNYGYTF. The CDR3 region has the DNA TGTGCCAGCAGTTTAATGAGCGGGGACAGGGGGAGGAACTATGGCTACACCTTC.

This clonotype was recorded a few times. The CDR3 protein is CAASRGNEQFF. DNA for the CDR3: TGTGCCGCCTCTCGGGGCAATGAGCAGTTCTTC. V usage is TRBV24-1 and J usage is TRBJ2-1, with a possible D match to TRBD2 (5 bases). The CDR3 length is 11 residues. Germline V CDR1 and CDR2: KGHDR, SFDVKD. Trimming stripped 12 bases from V and 6 bases from J, with 11 bases between.

This chain uses TRBV20-1 with TRBJ2-7; D gene ambiguous. The CDR3 totals 10 residues. The V end lost 5 bases, the J end lost 5 bases, and 7 bases lay between the germline ends. Germline V gene data show CDR1 as DFQATT and CDR2 as SNEGSKA (reference sequence). The CDR3, as DNA: TGCAGTGCTTTTAGGGACGAGCAGTACTTC. Protein: CSAFRDEQYF.

The chain joins TRBV27 to TRBJ2-3, with TRBD1 as a possible D gene (6 bases). The CDR3 extends over 16 amino acids. Trimming stripped 3 bases from V and 0 bases from J, with 13 bases between. Germline V gene sequence: CDR1 MNHEY, CDR2 SMNVEV (reference sequence). CDR3 in amino acids: CASSFSGAVSTDTQYF. The CDR3 region has the DNA TGTGCCAGCAGTTTCTCAGGGGCTGTGAGCACAGATACGCAGTATTTT.